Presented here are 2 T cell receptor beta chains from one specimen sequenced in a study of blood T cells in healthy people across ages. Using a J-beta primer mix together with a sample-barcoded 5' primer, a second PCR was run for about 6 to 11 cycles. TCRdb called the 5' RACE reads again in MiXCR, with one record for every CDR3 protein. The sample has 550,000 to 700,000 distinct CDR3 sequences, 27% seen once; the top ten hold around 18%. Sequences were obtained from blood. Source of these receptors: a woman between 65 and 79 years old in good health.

The CDR3 region is CASSLGLEEAFF. Written as DNA, the CDR3 is TGTGCCAGCAGCCTCGGGCTCGAGGAAGCTTTCTTT. This sequence joins TRBV5-6 and TRBJ1-1; D not resolved. The CDR3 runs to 12 residues. V gave up 4 bases and J gave up 8 bases, with 12 bases separating them. Germline-derived CDR1 and CDR2 are SGHDT and YYEEEE.

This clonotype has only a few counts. The CDR3 sequence is CATSRSFLSYPMAKNIQYF. CDR3 DNA sequence: TGTGCCACCAGCAGATCGTTTTTGTCCTATCCCATGGCCAAAAACATTCAGTACTTC. The chain employs TRBV15 and TRBJ2-4; D call uncertain. CDR1 LNHNV and CDR2 YYDKDF come from the germline V gene (reference sequence). The length of the CDR3 is 19 residues. The ends were cut back, 2 bases at V and 1 base at J, with 21 bases in the middle.